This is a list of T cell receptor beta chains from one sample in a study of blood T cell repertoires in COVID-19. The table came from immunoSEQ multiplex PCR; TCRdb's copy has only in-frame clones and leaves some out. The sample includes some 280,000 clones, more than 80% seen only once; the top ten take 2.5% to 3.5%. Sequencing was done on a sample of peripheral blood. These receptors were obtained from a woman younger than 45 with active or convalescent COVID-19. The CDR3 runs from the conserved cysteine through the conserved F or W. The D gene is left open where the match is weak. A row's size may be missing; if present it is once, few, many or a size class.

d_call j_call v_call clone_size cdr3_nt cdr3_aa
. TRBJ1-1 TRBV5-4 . TGTGCCATCGGGAAGCCGAACACTGAAGCTTTCTTT CAIGKPNTEAFF
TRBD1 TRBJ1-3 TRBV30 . TGTGCCTGGAGTGTGTTGGGACAGGGGATCGGAGGCACTGGAAACACCATATATTTT CAWSVLGQGIGGTGNTIYF
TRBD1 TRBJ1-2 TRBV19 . TGTGCCAGTAGTCCCCGGGACAGGCCGGGCTATGGCTACACCTTC CASSPRDRPGYGYTF
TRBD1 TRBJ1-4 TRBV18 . TGTGCCAGCTCACCAGCACAGGGGGCAGGTGAAAAACTGTTTTTT CASSPAQGAGEKLFF
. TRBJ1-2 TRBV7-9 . TGTGCCAGCAGCTTAGTTGCAGGGAAGGATCGAGGCTACACCTTC CASSLVAGKDRGYTF
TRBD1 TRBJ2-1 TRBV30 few TGTGCCTGGAGCCCAGGGGGCTATGAGCAGTTCTTC CAWSPGGYEQFF
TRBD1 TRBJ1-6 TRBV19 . TGTGCCAGTAGTACCCGTGGACAGGGACGGTCTATGAGTTCACCCCTCCACTTT CASSTRGQGRSMSSPLHF
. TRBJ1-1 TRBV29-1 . TGCAGCGTTGAGAAGCTTCCGAACACTGAAGCTTTCTTT CSVEKLPNTEAFF
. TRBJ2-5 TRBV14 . TGTGCCAGCAGCCAAGTTGTGTTTGGTGAGGGTCAAGAGACCCAGTACTTC CASSQVVFGEGQETQYF
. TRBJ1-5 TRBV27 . TGTGCCAGCAGTTCATCCGCAGGGGTGATAAATCAGCCCCAGCATTTT CASSSSAGVINQPQHF
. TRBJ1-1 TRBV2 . TGTGCCAGCAGTGAGTCGGGGGGGGTCACTGAAGCTTTCTTT CASSESGGVTEAFF
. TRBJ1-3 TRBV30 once TGTGCCTGGAGTTCAGGGGTTCGCGGGAACACCATATATTTT CAWSSGVRGNTIYF
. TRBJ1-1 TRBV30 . TGTGCCTGGAGTGTGGGAGTGAACACTGAAGCTTTCTTT CAWSVGVNTEAFF
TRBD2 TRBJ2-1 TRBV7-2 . TGTGCCAGCAGCTTAAGCGGGGGGACATACAATGAGCAGTTCTTC CASSLSGGTYNEQFF
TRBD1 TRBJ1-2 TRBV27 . TGTGCCAGCAACGGCGGGACAGGGGGCGCCCCCGGGTATTATGGCTACACCTTC CASNGGTGGAPGYYGYTF
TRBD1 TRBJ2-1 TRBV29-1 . TGCAGCGTTGACCGGGACAGGGGGACTCCCTACAATGAGCAGTTCTTC CSVDRDRGTPYNEQFF
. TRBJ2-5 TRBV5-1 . TGCGCCAGCAGCCCCGGTAGTGAAGAGACCCAGTACTTC CASSPGSEETQYF
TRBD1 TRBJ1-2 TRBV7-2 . TGTGCCAGCAGCTTAGACAGGGGGCCAAACTATGGCTACACCTTC CASSLDRGPNYGYTF
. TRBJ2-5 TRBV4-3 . TGCGCCAGCAGCCAAGATTGGGAGGCGGAAGAGACCCAGTACTTC CASSQDWEAEETQYF
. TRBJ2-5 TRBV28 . TGTGCCAGCAGTACCAGGATTTGGGCTGGGCACAACCAAGAGACCCAGTACTTC CASSTRIWAGHNQETQYF
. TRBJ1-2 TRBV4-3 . TGCGCCAGCAGCCAAAGACAGGATTTCAACTATGGCTACACCTTC CASSQRQDFNYGYTF
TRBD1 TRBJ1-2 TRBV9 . TGTGCCAGCAGCGTAGGACAGGGGCGGGACTATGGCTACACCTTC CASSVGQGRDYGYTF
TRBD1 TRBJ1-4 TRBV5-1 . TGCGCCAGCAGCTTGGCCGGGACAGGGGAGGAAAAACTGTTTTTT CASSLAGTGEEKLFF
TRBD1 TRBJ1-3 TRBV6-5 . TGTGCCAGCAGCCAGGGACAGGGGGCGAACACCATATATTTT CASSQGQGANTIYF
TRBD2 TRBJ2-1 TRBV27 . TGTGCCAGCAGTTTACTAGGGCTAGCGGGGAACAATGAGCAGTTCTTC CASSLLGLAGNNEQFF
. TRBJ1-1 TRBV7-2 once TGTGCCAGCAGCTTAGAGGCCCAGCGGGGGGCTTTCTTT CASSLEAQRGAFF
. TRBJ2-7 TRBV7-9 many TGTGCCAGCAGCTTATTACAGGCCTCCTACGAGCAGTACTTC CASSLLQASYEQYF
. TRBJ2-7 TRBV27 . TGTGCCAGCAGTTATGGCGGGGGCGACTACTACGAGCAGTACTTC CASSYGGGDYYEQYF
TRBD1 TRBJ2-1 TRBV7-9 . TGTGCCAGCAGCCTAGGGGGACAGCTCAATGAGCAGTTCTTC CASSLGGQLNEQFF
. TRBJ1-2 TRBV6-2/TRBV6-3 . TGTGCCAGCAGTTACGGACAGCTTAACTATGGCTACACCTTC CASSYGQLNYGYTF
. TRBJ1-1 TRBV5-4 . TGTGCCAGCTCCCCCCACGTGGAGATGAACACTGAAGCTTTCTTT CASSPHVEMNTEAFF
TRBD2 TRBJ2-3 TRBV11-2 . TGTGCCAGCAGCTTTCGGGGGGGTCCCACAGATACGCAGTATTTT CASSFRGGPTDTQYF
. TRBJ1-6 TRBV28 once TGTGCCAGCAGTCTACACCTACAGGGCAGCTCCTATAATTCACCCCTCCACTTT CASSLHLQGSSYNSPLHF
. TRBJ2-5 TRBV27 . TGTGCCAGCATGGAGGTGGCCAGCGGGGAGACCCAGTACTTC CASMEVASGETQYF
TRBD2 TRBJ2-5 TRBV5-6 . TGTGCCAGCAGTACGGGGGGGCGGCAAGAGACCCAGTACTTC CASSTGGRQETQYF
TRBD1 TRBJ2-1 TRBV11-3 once TGTGCCAGCAGCTTAAACAGGGGGCAACGGAATGAGCAGTTCTTC CASSLNRGQRNEQFF